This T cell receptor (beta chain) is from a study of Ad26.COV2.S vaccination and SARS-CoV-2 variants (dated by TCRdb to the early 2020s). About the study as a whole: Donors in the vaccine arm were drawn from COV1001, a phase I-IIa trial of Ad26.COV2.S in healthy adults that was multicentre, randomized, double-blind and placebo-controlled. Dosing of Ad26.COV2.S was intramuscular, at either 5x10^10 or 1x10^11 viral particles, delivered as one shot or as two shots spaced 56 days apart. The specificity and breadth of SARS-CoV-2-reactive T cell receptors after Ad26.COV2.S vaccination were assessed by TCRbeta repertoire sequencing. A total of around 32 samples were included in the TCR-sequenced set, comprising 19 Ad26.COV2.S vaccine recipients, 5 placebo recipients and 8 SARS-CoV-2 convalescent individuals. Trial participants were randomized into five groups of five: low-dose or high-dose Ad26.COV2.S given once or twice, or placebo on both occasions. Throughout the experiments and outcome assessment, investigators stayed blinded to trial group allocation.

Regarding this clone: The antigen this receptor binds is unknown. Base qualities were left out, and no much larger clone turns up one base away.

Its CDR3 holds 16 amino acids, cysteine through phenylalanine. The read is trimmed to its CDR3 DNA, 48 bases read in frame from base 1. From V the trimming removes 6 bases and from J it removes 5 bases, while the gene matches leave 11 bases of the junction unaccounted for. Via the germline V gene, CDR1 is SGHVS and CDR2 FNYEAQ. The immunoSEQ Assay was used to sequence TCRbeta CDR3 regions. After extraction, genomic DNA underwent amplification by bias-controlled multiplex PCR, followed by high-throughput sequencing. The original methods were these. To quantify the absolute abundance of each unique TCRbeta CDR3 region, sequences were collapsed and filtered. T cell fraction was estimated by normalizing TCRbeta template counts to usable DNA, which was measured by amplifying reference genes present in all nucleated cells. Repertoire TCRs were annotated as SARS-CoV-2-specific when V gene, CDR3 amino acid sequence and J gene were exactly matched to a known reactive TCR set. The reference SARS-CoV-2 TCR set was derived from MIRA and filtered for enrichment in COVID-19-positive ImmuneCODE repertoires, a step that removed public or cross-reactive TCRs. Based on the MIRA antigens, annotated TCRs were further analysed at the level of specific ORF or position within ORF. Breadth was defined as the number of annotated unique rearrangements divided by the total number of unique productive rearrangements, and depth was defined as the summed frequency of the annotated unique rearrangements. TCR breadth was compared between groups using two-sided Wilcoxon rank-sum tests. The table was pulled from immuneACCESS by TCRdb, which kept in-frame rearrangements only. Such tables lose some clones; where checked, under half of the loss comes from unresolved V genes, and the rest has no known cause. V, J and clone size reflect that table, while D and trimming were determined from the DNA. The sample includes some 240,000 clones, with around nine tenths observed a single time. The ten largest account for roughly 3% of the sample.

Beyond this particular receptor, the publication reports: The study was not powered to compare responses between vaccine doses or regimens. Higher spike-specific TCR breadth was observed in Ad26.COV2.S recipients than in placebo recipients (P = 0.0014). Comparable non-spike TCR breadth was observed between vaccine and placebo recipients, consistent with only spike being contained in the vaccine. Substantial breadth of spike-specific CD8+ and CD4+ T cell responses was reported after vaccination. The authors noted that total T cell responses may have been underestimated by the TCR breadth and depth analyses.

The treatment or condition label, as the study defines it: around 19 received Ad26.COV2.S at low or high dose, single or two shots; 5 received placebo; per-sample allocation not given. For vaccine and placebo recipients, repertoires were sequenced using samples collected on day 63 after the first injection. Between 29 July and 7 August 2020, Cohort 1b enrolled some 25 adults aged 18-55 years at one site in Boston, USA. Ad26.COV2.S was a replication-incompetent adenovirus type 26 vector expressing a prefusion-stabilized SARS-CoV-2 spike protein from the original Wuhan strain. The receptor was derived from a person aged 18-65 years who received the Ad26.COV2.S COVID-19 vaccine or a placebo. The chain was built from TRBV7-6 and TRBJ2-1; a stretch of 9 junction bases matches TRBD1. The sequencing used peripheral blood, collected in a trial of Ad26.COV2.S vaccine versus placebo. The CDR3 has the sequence CASSPGQGLGHNEQFF. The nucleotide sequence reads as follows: TGTGCCAGCAGTCCGGGACAGGGTTTGGGGCACAATGAGCAGTTCTTC.